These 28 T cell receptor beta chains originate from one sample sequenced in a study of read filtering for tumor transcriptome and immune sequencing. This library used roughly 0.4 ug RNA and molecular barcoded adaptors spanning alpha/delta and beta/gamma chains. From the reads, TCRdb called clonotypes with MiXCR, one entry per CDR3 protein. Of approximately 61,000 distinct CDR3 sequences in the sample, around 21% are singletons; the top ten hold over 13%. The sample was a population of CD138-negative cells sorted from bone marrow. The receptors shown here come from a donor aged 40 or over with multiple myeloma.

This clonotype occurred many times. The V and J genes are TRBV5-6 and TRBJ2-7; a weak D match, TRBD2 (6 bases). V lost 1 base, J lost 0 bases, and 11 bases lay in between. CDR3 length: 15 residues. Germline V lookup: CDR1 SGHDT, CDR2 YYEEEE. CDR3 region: CASSLNSGYSYEQYF. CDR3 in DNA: TGTGCCAGCAGCTTGAATAGCGGCTACTCCTACGAGCAGTACTTC. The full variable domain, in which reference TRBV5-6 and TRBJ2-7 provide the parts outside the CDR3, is DAGVTQSPTHLIKTRGQQVTLRCSPKSGHDTVSWYQQALGQGPQFIFQYYEEEERQRGNFPDRFSGHQFPNYSSELNVNALLLGDSALYLCASSLNSGYSYEQYFGPGTRLTVT.

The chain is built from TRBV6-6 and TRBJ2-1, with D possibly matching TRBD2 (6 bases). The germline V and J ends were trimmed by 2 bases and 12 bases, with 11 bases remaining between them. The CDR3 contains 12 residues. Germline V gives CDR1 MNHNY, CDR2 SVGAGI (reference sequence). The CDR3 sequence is CASSYGGSSQFF. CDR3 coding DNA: TGTGCCAGCAGTTACGGGGGGTCATCGCAGTTCTTC.

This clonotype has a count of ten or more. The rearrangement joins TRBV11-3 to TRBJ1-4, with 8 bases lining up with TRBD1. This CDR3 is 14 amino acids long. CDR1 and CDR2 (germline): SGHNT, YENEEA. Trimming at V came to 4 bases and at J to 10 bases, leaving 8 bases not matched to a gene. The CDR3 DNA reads TGTGCCAGCAGCTGGGTGACAGGGGCCGGAAAACTGTTTTTT. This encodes CASSWVTGAGKLFF.

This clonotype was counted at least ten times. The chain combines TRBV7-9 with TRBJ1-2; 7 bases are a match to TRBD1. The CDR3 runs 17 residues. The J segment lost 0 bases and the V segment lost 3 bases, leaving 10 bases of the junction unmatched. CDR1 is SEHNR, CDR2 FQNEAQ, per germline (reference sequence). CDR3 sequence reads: CASSFNRQGVPNYGYTF. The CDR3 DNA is TGTGCCAGCAGCTTCAATCGGCAGGGGGTCCCTAACTATGGCTACACCTTC.

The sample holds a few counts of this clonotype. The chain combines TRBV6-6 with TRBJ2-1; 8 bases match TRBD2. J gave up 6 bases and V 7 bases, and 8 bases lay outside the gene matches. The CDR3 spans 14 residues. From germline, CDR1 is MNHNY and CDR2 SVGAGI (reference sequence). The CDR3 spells CASMRAGDGNEQFF. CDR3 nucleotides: TGTGCCAGCATGCGAGCGGGAGATGGCAATGAGCAGTTCTTC.

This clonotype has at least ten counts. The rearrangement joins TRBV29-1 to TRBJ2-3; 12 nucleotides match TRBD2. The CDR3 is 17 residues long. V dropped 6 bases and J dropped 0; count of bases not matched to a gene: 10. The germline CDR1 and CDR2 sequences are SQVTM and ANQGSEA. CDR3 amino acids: CSVKGGGLAGSTDTQYF. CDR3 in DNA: TGCAGCGTCAAAGGGGGAGGACTAGCGGGGAGCACAGATACGCAGTATTTT.

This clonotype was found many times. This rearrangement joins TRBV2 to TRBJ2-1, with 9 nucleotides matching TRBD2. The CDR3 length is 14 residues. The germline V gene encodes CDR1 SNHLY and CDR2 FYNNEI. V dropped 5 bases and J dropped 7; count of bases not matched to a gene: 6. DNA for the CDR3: TGTGCCAGCAGTCTTAGCGGGGGAGTGAATGAGCAGTTCTTC. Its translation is CASSLSGGVNEQFF. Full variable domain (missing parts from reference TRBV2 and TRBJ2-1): EPEVTQTPSHQVTQMGQEVILRCVPISNHLYFYWYRQILGQKVEFLVSFYNNEISEKSEIFDDQFSVERPDGSNFTLKIRSTKLEDSAMYFCASSLSGGVNEQFFGPGTRLTVL.

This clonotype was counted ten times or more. CDR3: CASNRQYTDTQYF. For the CDR3, the DNA is TGTGCCAGCAACCGACAATACACAGATACGCAGTATTTT. The chain links TRBV2 to TRBJ2-3; no definite D call. V lost 7 bases to trimming and J lost 2 bases, with 10 bases between them. The CDR3 has 13 amino acids. The germline V gene encodes CDR1 SNHLY and CDR2 FYNNEI.

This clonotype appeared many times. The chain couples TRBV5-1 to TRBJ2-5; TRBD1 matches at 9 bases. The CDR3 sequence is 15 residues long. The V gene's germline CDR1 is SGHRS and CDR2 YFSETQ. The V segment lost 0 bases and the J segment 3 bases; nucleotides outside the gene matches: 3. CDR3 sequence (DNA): TGCGCCAGCAGCTTGGGTGGGACAGGGAAAGAGACCCAGTACTTC. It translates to CASSLGGTGKETQYF.

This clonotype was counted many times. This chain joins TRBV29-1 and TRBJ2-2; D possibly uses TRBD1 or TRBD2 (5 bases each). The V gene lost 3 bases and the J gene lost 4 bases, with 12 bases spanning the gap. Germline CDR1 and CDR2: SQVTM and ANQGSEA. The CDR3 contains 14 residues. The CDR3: CSVDYSGGTGELFF. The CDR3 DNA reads TGCAGCGTTGATTACAGTGGGGGCACCGGGGAGCTGTTTTTT.

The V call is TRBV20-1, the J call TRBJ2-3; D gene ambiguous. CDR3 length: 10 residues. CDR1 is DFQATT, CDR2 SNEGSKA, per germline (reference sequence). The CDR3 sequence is CSPGSDTQYF. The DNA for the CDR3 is TGCAGCCCCGGGTCGGATACGCAGTATTTT.

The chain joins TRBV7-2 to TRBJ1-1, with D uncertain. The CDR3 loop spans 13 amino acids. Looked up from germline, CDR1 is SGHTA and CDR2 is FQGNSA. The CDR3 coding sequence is TGTGTCCGCAGCTTCGCCGTGAACACTGAAGCTTTCTTT. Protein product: CVRSFAVNTEAFF.

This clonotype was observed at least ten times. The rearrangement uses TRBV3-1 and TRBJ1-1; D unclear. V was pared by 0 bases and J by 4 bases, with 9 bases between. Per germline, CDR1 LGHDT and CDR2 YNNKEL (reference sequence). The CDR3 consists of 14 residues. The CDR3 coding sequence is TGTGCCAGCAGCCAAGACGCAGGTACCACTGAAGCTTTCTTT. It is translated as CASSQDAGTTEAFF.

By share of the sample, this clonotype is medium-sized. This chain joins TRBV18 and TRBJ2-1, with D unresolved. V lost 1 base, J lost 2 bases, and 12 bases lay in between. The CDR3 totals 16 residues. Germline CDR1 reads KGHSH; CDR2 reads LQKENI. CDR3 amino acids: CASSPHLDVTYNEQFF. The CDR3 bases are TGTGCCAGCTCACCACATCTCGACGTAACCTACAATGAGCAGTTCTTC.

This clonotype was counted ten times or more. CDR3 nucleotides: TGTGCCACCAGTCCTGCGGGGGACGGAGACAATCAGCCCCAGCATTTT. Protein sequence: CATSPAGDGDNQPQHF. This chain links TRBV24-1 with TRBJ1-5; D may be TRBD1 (5 bases). Trimming pared 6 bases from V and 3 bases from J, leaving 17 bases between. Looked up from germline, CDR1 is KGHDR and CDR2 is SFDVKD. The CDR3 is made up of 16 amino acids.

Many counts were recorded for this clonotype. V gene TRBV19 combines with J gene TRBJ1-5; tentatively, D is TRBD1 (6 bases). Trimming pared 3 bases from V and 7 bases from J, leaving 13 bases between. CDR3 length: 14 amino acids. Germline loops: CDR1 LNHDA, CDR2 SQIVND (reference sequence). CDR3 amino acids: CASSIKQGPQPQHF. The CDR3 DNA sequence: TGTGCCAGTAGTATTAAACAGGGTCCCCAGCCCCAGCATTTT.

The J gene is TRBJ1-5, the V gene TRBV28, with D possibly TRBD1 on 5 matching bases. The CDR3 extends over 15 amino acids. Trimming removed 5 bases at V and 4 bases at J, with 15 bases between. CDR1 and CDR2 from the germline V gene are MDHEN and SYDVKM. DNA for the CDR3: TGTGCCAGCAGTGTCACCCCCGGGACGAATCAGCCCCAGCATTTT. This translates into CASSVTPGTNQPQHF.

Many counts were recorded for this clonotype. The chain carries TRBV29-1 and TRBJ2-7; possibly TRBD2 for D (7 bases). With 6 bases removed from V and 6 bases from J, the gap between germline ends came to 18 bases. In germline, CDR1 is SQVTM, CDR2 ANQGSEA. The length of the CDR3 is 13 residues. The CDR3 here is CSVGGQGDREQYF. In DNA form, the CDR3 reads TGCAGCGTCGGGGGGCAGGGAGACCGCGAGCAGTACTTC.

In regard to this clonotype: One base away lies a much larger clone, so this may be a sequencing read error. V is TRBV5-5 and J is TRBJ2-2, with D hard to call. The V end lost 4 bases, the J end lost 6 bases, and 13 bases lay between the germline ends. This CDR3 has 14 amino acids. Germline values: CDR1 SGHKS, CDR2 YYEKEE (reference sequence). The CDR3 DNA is TGTGCCAGCAGCCACCAATTCGGACCCGGGGAGCTGTTTTTT. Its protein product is CASSHQFGPGELFF.

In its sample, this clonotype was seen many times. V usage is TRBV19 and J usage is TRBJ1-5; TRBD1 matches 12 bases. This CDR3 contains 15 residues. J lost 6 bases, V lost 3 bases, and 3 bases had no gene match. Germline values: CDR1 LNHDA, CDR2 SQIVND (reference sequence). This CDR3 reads CASSIGTGGRQPQHF. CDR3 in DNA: TGTGCCAGTAGTATTGGGACAGGGGGCCGTCAGCCCCAGCATTTT.

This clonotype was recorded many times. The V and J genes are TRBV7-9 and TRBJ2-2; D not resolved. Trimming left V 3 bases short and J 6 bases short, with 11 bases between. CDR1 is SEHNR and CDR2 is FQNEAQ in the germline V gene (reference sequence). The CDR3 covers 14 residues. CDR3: CASSLAESPGELFF. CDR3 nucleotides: TGTGCCAGCAGCTTGGCGGAGAGCCCCGGGGAGCTGTTTTTT.

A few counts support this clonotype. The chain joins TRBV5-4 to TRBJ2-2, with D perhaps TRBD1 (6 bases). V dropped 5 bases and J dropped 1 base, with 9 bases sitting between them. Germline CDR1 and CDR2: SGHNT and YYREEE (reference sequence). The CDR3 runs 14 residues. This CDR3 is CASRAGVNTGELFF. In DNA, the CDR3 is TGTGCCAGCAGAGCAGGGGTGAACACCGGGGAGCTGTTTTTT.

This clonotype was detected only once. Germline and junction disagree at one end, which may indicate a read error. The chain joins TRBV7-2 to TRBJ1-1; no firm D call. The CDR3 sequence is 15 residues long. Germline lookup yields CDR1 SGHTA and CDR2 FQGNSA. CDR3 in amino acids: CASGLLKDVNTEAFF. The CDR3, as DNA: TGTGCCAGCGGCTTATTAAAGGATGTGAACACTGAGGCTTTCTTT.

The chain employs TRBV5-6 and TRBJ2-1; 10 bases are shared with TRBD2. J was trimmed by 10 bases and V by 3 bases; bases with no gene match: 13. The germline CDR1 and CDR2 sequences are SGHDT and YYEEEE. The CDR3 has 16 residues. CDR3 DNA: TGTGCCAGCAGCTCGCCGAGCGGGGGGGCAGGAAGAGAGCAGTTCTTC. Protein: CASSSPSGGAGREQFF.

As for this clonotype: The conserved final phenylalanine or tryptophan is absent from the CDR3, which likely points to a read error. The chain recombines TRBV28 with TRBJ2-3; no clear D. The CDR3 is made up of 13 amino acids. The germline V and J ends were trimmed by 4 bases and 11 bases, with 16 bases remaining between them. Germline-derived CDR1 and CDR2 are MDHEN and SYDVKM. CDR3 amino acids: CASSSLRIWGQYL. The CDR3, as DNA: TGTGCCAGCAGTTCCCTACGAATCTGGGGGCAGTATCTT.

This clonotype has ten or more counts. The CDR3 reads CASSLTAAYEQYF. The CDR3, as DNA: TGCGCCAGCAGCTTGACCGCCGCCTACGAGCAGTACTTC. The chain carries TRBV5-1 and TRBJ2-7; D call uncertain. Germline lookup yields CDR1 SGHRS and CDR2 YFSETQ. V was cut by 1 base and J by 2 bases, with 7 bases left in between. The CDR3 has 13 residues.

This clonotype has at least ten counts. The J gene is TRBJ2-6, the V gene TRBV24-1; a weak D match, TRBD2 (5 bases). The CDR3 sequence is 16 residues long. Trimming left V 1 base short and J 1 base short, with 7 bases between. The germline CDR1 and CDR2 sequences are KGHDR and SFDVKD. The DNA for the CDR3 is TGTGCCACCAGTGATTTACGGGGTTCTGGGGCCAACGTCCTGACTTTC. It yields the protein CATSDLRGSGANVLTF.

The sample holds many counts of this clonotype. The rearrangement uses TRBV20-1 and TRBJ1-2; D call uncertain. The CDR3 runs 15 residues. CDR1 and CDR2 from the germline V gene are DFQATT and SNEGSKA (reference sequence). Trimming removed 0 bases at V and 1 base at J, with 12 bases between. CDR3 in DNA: TGCAGTGCTAGAGATTTGAGGGCTCGTAACTATGGCTACACCTTC. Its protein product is CSARDLRARNYGYTF.